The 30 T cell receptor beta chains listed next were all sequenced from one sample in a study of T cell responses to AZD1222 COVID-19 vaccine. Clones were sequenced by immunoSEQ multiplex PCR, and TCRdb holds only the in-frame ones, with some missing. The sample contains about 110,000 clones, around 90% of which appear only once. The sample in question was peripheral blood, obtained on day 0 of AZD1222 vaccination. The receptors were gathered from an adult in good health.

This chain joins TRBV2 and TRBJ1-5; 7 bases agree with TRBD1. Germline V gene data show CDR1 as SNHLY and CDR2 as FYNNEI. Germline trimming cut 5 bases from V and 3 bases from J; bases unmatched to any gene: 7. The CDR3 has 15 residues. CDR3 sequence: CASSSGQALNQPQHF. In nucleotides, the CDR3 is TGTGCCAGCAGTTCAGGACAGGCCCTCAATCAGCCCCAGCATTTT.

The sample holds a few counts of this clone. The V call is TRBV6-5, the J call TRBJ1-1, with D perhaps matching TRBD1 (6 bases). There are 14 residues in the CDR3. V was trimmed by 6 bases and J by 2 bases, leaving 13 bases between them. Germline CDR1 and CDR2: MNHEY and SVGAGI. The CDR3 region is CASSQQGYNTEAFF. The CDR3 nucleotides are TGTGCCAGCAGCCAACAGGGTTATAACACTGAAGCTTTCTTT.

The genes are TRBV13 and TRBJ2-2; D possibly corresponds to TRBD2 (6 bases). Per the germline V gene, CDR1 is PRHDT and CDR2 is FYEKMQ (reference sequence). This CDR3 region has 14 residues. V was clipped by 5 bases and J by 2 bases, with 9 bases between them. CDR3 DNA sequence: TGTGCCAGCAGCCTGGGACTTAACACCGGGGAGCTGTTTTTT. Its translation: CASSLGLNTGELFF.

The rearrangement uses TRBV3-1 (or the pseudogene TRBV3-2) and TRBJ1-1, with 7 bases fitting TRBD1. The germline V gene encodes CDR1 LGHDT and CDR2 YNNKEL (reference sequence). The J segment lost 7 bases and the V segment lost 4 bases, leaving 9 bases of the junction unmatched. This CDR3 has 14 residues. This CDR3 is CASSPSDRANEAFF. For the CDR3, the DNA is TGTGCCAGCAGCCCCTCCGACAGGGCCAATGAAGCTTTCTTT.

CDR3 region: CASSQERGPNEKLFF. In nucleotides, the CDR3 is TGCGCCAGCAGCCAAGAAAGGGGACCTAATGAAAAACTGTTTTTT. The chain links TRBV4-1 to TRBJ1-4; maybe TRBD1 (5 bases). CDR3 length: 15 residues. V was pared by 0 bases and J by 3 bases, with 8 bases between. The germline V gene encodes CDR1 MGHRA and CDR2 YSYEKL.

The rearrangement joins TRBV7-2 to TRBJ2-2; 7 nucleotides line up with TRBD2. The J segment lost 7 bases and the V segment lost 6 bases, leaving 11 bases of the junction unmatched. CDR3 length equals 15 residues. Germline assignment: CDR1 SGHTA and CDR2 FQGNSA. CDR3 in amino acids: CASRTGGLVFGELFF. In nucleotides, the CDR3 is TGTGCCAGCAGAACGGGAGGACTAGTATTCGGGGAGCTGTTTTTT.

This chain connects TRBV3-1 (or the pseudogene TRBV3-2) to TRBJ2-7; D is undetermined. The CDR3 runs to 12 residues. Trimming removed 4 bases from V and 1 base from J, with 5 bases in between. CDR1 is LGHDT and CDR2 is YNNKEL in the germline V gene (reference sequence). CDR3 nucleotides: TGTGCCAGCAGCCTGTCGTCCTACGAGCAGTACTTC. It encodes CASSLSSYEQYF.

The CDR3 region has the DNA TGTGCCGGGAGAGGGGCTAGCGGGAGTGGGGAGCAGTACTTC. Translating it yields CAGRGASGSGEQYF. This chain uses TRBV2 with TRBJ2-7; 10 nucleotides align to TRBD2. This CDR3 spans 14 amino acids. Looked up from germline, CDR1 is SNHLY and CDR2 is FYNNEI. With V trimmed by 11 bases and J by 7 bases, 14 bases remained unmatched.

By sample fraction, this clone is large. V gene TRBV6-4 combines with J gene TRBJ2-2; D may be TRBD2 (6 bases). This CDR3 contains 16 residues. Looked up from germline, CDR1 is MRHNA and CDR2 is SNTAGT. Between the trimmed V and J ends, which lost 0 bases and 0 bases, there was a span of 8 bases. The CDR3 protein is CASSDSGTSNTGELFF. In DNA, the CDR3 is TGTGCCAGCAGTGACTCAGGGACTTCGAACACCGGGGAGCTGTTTTTT.

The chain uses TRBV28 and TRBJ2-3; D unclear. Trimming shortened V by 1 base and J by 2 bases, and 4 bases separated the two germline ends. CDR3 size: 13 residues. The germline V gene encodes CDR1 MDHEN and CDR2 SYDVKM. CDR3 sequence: CASSLSDTDTQYF. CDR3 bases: TGTGCCAGCAGTTTATCGGACACAGATACGCAGTATTTT.

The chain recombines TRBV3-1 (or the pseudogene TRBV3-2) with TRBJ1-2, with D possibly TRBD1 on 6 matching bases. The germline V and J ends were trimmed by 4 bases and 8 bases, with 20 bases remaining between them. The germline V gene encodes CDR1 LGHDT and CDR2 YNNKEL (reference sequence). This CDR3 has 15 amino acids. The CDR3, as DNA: TGTGCCAGCAGCCCCCTCGAACAGGGAGTGAGGGGCTACACCTTC. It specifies CASSPLEQGVRGYTF.

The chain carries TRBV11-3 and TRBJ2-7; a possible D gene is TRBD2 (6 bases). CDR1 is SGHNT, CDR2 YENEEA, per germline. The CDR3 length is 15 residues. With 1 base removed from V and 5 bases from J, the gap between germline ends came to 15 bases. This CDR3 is CASSLAEGPGDEQYF. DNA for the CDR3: TGTGCCAGCAGCTTAGCGGAGGGCCCAGGCGACGAGCAGTACTTC.

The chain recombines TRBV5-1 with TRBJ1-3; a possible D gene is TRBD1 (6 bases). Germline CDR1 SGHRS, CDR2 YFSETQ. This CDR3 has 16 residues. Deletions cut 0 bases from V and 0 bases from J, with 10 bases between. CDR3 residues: CASSLGDTNSGNTIYF. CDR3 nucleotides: TGCGCCAGCAGCTTGGGGGACACCAACTCTGGAAACACCATATATTTT. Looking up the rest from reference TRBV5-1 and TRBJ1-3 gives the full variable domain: KAGVTQTPRYLIKTRGQQVTLSCSPISGHRSVSWYQQTPGQGLQFLFEYFSETQRNKGNFPGRFSGRQFSNSRSEMNVSTLELGDSALYLCASSLGDTNSGNTIYFGEGSWLTVV.

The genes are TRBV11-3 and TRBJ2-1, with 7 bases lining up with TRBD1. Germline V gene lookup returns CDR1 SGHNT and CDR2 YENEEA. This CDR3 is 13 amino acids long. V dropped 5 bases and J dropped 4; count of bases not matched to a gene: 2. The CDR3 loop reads CASSRDRYNEQFF. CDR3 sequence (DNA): TGTGCCAGCAGCCGGGACAGATACAATGAGCAGTTCTTC.

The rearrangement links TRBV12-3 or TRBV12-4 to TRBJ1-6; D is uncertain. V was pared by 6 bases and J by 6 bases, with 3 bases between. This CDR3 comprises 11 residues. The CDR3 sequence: CASSSNSPLHF. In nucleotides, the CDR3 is TGTGCCAGCAGCTCTAATTCACCCCTCCACTTT.

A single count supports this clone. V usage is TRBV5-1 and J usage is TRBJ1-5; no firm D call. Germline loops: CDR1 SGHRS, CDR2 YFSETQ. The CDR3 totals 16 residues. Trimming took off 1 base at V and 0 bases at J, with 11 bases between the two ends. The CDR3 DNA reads TGCGCCAGCAGCTTGTCCGGAATTGATAGCAATCAGCCCCAGCATTTT. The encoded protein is CASSLSGIDSNQPQHF.

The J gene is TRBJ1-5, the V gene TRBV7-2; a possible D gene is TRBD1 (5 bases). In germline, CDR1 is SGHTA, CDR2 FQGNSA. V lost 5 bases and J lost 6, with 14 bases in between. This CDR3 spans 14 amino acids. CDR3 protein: CASSPQGIGQPQHF. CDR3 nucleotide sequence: TGTGCCAGCAGCCCCCAGGGAATTGGTCAGCCCCAGCATTTT.

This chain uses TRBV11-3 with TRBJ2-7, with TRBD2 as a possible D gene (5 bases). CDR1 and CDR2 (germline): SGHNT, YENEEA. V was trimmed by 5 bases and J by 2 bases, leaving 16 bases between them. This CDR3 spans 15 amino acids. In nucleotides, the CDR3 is TGTGCCAGCAGCCGCCTGTCCGAGGGTACCTACGAGCAGTACTTC. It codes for CASSRLSEGTYEQYF.

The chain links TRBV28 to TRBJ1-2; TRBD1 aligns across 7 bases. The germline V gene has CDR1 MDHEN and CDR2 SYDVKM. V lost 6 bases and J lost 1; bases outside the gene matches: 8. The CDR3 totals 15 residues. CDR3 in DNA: TGTGCCAGCAGCCTTGGGACAGCTGGTAACTATGGCTACACCTTC. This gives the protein CASSLGTAGNYGYTF.

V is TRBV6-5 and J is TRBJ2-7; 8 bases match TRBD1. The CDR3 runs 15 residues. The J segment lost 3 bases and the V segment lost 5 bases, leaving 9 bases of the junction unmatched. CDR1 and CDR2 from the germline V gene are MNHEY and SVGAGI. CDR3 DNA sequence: TGTGCCAGCAGTCTCTTTGGGACAGGCGTCTACGAGCAGTACTTC. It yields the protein CASSLFGTGVYEQYF.

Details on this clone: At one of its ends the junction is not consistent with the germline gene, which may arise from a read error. The CDR3, as DNA: TGTGCCAGCAGCCCCTCGAGTGATTCGGTATTT. It is translated as CASSPSSDSVF. The chain employs TRBV2 and TRBJ1-4; D ambiguous. This CDR3 region has 11 residues. From germline, CDR1 is SNHLY and CDR2 FYNNEI.

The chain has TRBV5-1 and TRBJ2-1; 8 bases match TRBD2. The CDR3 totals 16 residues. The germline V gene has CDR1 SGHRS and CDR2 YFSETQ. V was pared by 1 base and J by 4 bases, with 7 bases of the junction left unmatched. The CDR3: CASSLLASGSYNEQFF. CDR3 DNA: TGCGCCAGCAGCTTGTTGGCTAGCGGGTCTTACAATGAGCAGTTCTTC.

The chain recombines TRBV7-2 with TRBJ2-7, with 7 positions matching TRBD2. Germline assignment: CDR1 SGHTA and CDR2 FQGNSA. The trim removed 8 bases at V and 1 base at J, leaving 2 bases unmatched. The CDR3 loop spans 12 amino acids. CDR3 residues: CASGRGSYEQYF. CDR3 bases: TGTGCCAGCGGGCGGGGGTCCTACGAGCAGTACTTC.

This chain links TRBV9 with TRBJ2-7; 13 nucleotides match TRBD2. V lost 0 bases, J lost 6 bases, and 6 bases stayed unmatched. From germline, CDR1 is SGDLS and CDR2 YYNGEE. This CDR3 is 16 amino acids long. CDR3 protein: CASSVGTSGSSVEQYF. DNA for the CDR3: TGTGCCAGCAGCGTAGGGACTAGCGGGAGTTCTGTCGAGCAGTACTTC. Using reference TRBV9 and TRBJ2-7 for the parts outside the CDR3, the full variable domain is DSGVTQTPKHLITATGQRVTLRCSPRSGDLSVYWYQQSLDQGLQFLIQYYNGEERAKGNILERFSAQQFPDLHSELNLSSLELGDSALYFCASSVGTSGSSVEQYFGPGTRLTVT.

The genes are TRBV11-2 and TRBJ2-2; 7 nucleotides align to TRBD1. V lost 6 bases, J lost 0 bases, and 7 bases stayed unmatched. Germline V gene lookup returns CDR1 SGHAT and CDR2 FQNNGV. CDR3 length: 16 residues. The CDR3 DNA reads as TGTGCCAGCAGTCTTACCGGGACAGCGAACACCGGGGAGCTGTTTTTT. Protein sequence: CASSLTGTANTGELFF.

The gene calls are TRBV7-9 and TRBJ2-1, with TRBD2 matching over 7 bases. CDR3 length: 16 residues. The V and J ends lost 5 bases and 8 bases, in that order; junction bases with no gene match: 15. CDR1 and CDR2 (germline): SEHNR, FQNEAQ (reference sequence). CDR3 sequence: CASSKTLAQSWDEQFF. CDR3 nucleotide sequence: TGTGCCAGCAGCAAAACACTAGCGCAGAGTTGGGATGAGCAGTTCTTC.

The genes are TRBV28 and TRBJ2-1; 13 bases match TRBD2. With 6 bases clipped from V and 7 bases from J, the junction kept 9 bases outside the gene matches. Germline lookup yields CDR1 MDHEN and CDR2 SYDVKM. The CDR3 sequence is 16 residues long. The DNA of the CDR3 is TGTGCCAGCAGCCCGGGACTAGCGGGACTCCTTAATGAGCAGTTCTTC. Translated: CASSPGLAGLLNEQFF.

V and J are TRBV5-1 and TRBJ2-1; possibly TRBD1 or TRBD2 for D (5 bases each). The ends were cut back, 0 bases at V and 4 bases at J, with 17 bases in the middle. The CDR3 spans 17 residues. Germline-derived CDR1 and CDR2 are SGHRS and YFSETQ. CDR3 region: CASSLALGEMKYNEQFF. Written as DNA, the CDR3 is TGCGCCAGCAGCTTGGCATTGGGGGAGATGAAATACAATGAGCAGTTCTTC.

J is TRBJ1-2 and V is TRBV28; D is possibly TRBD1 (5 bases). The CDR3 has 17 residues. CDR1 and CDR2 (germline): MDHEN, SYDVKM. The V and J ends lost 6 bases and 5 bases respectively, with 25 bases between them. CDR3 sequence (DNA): TGTGCCAGCAGGACCCCCGGGGAATGGGCAGGGCCATATGGCTACACCTTC. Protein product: CASRTPGEWAGPYGYTF.

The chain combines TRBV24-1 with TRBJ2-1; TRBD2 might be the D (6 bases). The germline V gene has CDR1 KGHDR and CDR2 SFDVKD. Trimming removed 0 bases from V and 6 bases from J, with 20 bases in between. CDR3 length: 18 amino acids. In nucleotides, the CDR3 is TGTGCCACCAGTGATTTGCCGAACTCCCTAGGGAGGTCCAATGAGCAGTTCTTC. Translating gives CATSDLPNSLGRSNEQFF.